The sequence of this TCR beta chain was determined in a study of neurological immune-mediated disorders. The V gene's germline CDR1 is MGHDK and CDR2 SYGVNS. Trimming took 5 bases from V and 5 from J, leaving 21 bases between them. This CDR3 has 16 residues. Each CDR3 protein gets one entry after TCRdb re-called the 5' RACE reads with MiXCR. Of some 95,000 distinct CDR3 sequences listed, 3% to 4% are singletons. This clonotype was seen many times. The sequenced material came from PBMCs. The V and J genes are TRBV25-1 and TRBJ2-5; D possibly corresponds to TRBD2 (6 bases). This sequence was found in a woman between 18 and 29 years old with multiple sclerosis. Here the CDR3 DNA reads TGTGCCAGCAGTTCTGAGGGGAGTTACCGGGGGGAGACCCAGTACTTC. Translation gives CASSSEGSYRGETQYF.